The 9 T cell receptor beta chains presented below share a single source sample, sequenced in a study of T cell responses to AZD1222 COVID-19 vaccine. Method: immunoSEQ multiplex PCR; TCRdb's copy keeps in-frame clones and lacks some. The data contain about 200,000 clones, 90% to 95% of them singletons. Material: peripheral blood, obtained 28 days after the second dose of the MenACWY control vaccine. These receptor sequences come from an adult who received the MenACWY meningococcal vaccine as a control.

The J gene is TRBJ1-1, the V gene TRBV19; D unclear. Trimming took off 5 bases at V and 2 bases at J, with 12 bases between the two ends. From germline, CDR1 is LNHDA and CDR2 SQIVND (reference sequence). The CDR3 totals 14 residues. For the CDR3, the DNA is TGTGCCAGTAGTCCCGGGAGACTCAACACTGAAGCTTTCTTT. Protein product: CASSPGRLNTEAFF.

The chain combines TRBV15 with TRBJ1-5; D might be TRBD1 (6 bases). Trimming shortened V by 1 base and J by 7 bases, and 11 bases separated the two germline ends. CDR3 size: 14 residues. CDR1 LNHNV and CDR2 YYDKDF come from the germline V gene (reference sequence). The CDR3 DNA reads as TGTGCCACCAGCAGAGTGCAGGGGACGCAGCCCCAGCATTTT. This translates into CATSRVQGTQPQHF.

This chain joins TRBV19 and TRBJ1-5, with 11 bases lining up with TRBD1. CDR3 length: 15 amino acids. CDR1 and CDR2 (germline): LNHDA, SQIVND (reference sequence). The V segment lost 10 bases and the J segment 5 bases; nucleotides outside the gene matches: 10. The CDR3 protein is CATKRGTGGYQPQHF. CDR3 in DNA: TGTGCCACAAAACGGGGGACAGGGGGTTATCAGCCCCAGCATTTT.

V gene TRBV19 combines with J gene TRBJ2-3; D is unclear. This CDR3 comprises 14 residues. V was cut by 4 bases and J by 6 bases, with 14 bases left in between. Germline V gene data show CDR1 as LNHDA and CDR2 as SQIVND (reference sequence). CDR3 sequence reads: CASSRIDGADTQYF. DNA for the CDR3: TGTGCCAGTAGTAGGATTGATGGCGCGGATACGCAGTATTTT.

This clone was detected once. The rearrangement uses TRBV25-1 and TRBJ1-1; D unclear. Germline CDR1 is MGHDK and CDR2 is SYGVNS. CDR3 length equals 15 residues. Trimming stripped 0 bases from V and 0 bases from J, with 8 bases between. The CDR3: CASSEYTSLNTEAFF. The CDR3 DNA sequence: TGTGCCAGCAGTGAATATACCTCTTTGAACACTGAAGCTTTCTTT.

DNA for the CDR3: TGTGCCAGTAGTTCCGGGGACAGGGTTCGTGAGCAGTTCTTC. Translated: CASSSGDRVREQFF. The chain employs TRBV19 and TRBJ2-1; 9 bases match TRBD1. Germline CDR1 is LNHDA and CDR2 is SQIVND (reference sequence). The CDR3 extends over 14 amino acids. V lost 5 bases to trimming and J lost 9 bases; unmatched junction nucleotides: 8.

This chain's CDR3 is CATSDSIAPSSYNEQFF. The CDR3 DNA reads TGTGCCACCAGTGATTCGATAGCGCCTTCCTCCTACAATGAGCAGTTCTTC. V usage is TRBV24-1 and J usage is TRBJ2-1, with D maybe TRBD2 (5 bases). Germline V lookup: CDR1 KGHDR, CDR2 SFDVKD. This CDR3 has 17 residues. V lost 2 bases and J lost 0, with 13 bases in between.

The chain is built from TRBV7-3 and TRBJ1-2; D gene unclear. V was pared by 0 bases and J by 7 bases, with 9 bases between. Germline V gives CDR1 SGHTA, CDR2 FQGTGA. CDR3 size: 13 residues. The CDR3 DNA sequence: TGTGCCAGCAGCTTAACGGGCGTTATTGGCTACACCTTC. Its translation: CASSLTGVIGYTF.

This chain joins TRBV9 and TRBJ2-7; 8 bases map to TRBD2. The junction had 10 bases not matched to a gene; V was cut back by 4 bases and J by 1 base. Germline CDR1 SGDLS, CDR2 YYNGEE. The CDR3 extends over 16 amino acids. This CDR3 is CASSSRSGVVSYEQYF. CDR3 nucleotide sequence: TGTGCCAGCAGCTCCCGTAGCGGGGTGGTTTCCTACGAGCAGTACTTC.